This T cell receptor beta chain was observed in a study of control samples from healthy donors and cancer patients. Germline V gene sequence: CDR1 SGHVS, CDR2 FNYEAQ. The junction had 12 bases not matched to a gene; V was cut back by 1 base and J by 4 bases. This CDR3 contains 19 residues. Profiled with immunoSEQ multiplex PCR; TCRdb holds only in-frame clones, not every one. The sample includes 110,000 to 150,000 clones, just under 95% of them seen just once. This rearrangement joins TRBV7-6 to TRBJ2-1; 11 positions agree with TRBD2. The sequence was obtained from a man aged 25 to 40 in good health. Specimen: blood. The DNA for the CDR3 is TGTGCCAGCAGCTTAGGGGTTAGTAGCGGGAGGGCAGTATACAATGAGCAGTTCTTC. Protein sequence: CASSLGVSSGRAVYNEQFF.